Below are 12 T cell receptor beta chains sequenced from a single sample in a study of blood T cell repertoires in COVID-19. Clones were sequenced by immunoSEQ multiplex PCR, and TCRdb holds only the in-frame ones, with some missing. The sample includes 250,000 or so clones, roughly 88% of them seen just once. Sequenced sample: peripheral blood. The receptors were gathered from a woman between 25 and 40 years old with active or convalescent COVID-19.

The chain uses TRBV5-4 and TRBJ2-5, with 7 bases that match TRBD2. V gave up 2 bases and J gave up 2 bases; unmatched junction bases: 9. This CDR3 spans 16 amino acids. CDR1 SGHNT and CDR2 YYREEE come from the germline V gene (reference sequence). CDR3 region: CASSFQRGWDQETQYF. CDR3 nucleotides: TGTGCCAGCAGCTTCCAGCGGGGATGGGATCAAGAGACCCAGTACTTC.

The CDR3 nucleotides read TGTGCCACCAGCAGAGATCTGTTCTTGAACACTGAAGCTTTCTTT. This codes for CATSRDLFLNTEAFF. This sequence joins TRBV15 and TRBJ1-1; no reliable D call. This CDR3 has 15 amino acids. Per the germline V gene, CDR1 is LNHNV and CDR2 is YYDKDF (reference sequence). V was shortened by 0 bases and J by 0 bases, with 8 bases between the two germline ends. Full variable domain (outside the CDR3, taken from reference TRBV15 and TRBJ1-1): DAMVIQNPRYQVTQFGKPVTLSCSQTLNHNVMYWYQQKSSQAPKLLFHYYDKDFNNEADTPDNFQSRRPNTSFCFLDIRSPGLGDTAMYLCATSRDLFLNTEAFFGQGTRLTVV.

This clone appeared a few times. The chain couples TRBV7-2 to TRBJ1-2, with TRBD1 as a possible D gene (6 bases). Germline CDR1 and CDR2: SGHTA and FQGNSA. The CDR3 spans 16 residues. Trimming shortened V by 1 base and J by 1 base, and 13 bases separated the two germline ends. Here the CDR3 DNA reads TGTGCCAGCAGCTTAGGATCGAGGGGGGGTAACTATGGCTACACCTTC. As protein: CASSLGSRGGNYGYTF.

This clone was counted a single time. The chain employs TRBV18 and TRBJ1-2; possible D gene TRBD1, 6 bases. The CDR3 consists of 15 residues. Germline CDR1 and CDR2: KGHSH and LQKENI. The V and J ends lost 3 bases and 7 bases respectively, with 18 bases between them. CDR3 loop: CASSPTTGSRGGYTF. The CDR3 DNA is TGTGCCAGCTCACCGACCACAGGGTCGAGGGGTGGCTACACCTTC.

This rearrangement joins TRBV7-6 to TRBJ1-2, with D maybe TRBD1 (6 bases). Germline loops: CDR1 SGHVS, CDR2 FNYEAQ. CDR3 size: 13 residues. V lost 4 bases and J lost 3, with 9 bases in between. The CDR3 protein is CASSSQGDYGYTF. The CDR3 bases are TGTGCCAGCAGCTCACAGGGAGACTATGGCTACACCTTC.

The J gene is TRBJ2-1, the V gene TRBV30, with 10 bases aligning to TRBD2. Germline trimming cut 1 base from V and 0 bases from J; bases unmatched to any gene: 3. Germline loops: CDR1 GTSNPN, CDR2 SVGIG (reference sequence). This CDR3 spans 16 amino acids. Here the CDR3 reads CAWSGASGGSYNEQFF. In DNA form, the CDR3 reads TGTGCCTGGAGTGGAGCTAGCGGGGGCTCCTACAATGAGCAGTTCTTC.

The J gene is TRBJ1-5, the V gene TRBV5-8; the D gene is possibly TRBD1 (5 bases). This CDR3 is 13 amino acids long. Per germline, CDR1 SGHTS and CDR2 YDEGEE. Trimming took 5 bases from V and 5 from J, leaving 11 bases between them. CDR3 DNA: TGTGCCAGCAGTCCACCAGGGTATCAGCCCCAGCATTTT. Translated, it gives CASSPPGYQPQHF.

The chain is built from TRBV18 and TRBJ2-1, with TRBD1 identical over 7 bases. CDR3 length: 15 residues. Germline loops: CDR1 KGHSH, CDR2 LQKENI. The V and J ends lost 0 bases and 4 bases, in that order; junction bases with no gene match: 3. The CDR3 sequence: CASSPPTGIYNEQFF. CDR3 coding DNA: TGTGCCAGCTCACCACCGACAGGGATTTACAATGAGCAGTTCTTC.

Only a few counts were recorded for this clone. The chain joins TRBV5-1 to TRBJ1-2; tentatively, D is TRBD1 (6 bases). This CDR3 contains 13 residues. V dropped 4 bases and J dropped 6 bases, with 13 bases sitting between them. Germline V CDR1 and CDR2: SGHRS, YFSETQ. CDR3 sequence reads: CASSLQGTNGYTF. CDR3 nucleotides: TGCGCCAGCAGCCTCCAGGGGACGAATGGCTACACCTTC.

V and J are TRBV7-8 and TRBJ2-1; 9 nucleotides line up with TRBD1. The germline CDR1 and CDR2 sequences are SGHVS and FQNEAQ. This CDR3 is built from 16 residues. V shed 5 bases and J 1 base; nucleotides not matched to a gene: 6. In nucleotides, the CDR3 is TGTGCCAGCAGCCCGGGACAGGGCCTTTCCTACAATGAGCAGTTCTTC. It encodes CASSPGQGLSYNEQFF.

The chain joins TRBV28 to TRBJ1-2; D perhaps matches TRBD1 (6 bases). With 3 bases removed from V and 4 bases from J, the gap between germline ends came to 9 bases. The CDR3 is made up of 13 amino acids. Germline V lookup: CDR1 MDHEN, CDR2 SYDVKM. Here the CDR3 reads CASSLVGGYGYTF. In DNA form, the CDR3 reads TGTGCCAGCAGTTTGGTAGGGGGCTATGGCTACACCTTC.

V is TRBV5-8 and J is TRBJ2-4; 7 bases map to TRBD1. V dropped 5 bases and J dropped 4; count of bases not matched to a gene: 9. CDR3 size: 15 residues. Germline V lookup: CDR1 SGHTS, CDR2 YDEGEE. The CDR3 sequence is CASSTYRDRKNIQYF. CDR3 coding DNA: TGTGCCAGCAGTACATACCGGGACAGAAAAAACATTCAGTACTTC.